This T cell receptor beta chain was profiled in a study of cytomegalovirus exposure and HLA in healthy donors (dated by TCRdb to about 2017). Turning to the overall study: According to a later analysis, one platform produced both the approximately 110 validation repertoires and the 700 or so repertoires of the first cohort. The aim of the study was to test whether cataloging public T cell receptors could identify signatures of past pathogen exposure. In addition to the first cohort of 666 subjects, a separate validation cohort of 120 different subjects was used. To predict cytomegalovirus infection status, the study combined high-throughput TCR immunosequencing, statistical association of individual TCRs with disease status, and machine learning.

Separate from the approximately 670-subject first cohort, the validation cohort of about 130 subjects was the group to which the donors belonged. The germline V gene (reference sequence) yields LNHDA for CDR1 and SQIVND for CDR2. The CDR3 numbers 17 residues from cysteine through phenylalanine. The read is trimmed to its CDR3 DNA, 51 bases read in frame from base 1. V is pruned by 5 bases and J by 5 bases, leaving 13 bases of the junction without a gene match. Results the study describes overall, beyond this receptor: Most TCR sequences were observed very rarely across donors, whereas some public TCRs were present in many individuals. Cytomegalovirus status was reported to be diagnosed by the classifier with high specificity and sensitivity in both the original and validation cohorts. According to the authors, the approach could potentially be generalized to other disease states and immunological phenotypes. The study gave a list of some 150 TCR beta chains associated with cytomegalovirus. In a later analysis, TCRs clustered in the first cohort were found to also tend to co-occur in the roughly 130 validation repertoires, with around 94% of cluster scores above 0. A later analysis had no HLA typing for the validation cohort, so co-occurrence there was scored across all 120 or so repertoires. In vitro tests confirmed that a few of the cytomegalovirus-associated TCR beta chains recognize cytomegalovirus antigens.

Worth noting for this clone: No antigen is known for it. Base quality data are lacking; no much larger clone is found one base away.

Preparation of the library involved the immunoSEQ multiplex PCR assay. The original methods were these. To diagnose cytomegalovirus status from the catalog of TCR beta chain sequences, a statistical classification framework was built. In its TCRdb copy, this immuneACCESS table keeps in-frame sequences only and misses some clones. Where compared with another copy, unresolved V genes explain less than half of these, and the others have no known cause. Clonal size and the V and J genes are those of that table, whereas D and trimming came from the DNA. Present in this sample are about 120,000 clones, roughly 90% of which were seen just once. Jointly, the top ten make up over 6% of the sample.

The rearrangement joined TRBV19 to TRBJ2-1; TRBD2 aligns with 9 central bases. Sequenced sample: PBMCs. The origin of this receptor is a woman between 18 and 29 years old in good health and CMV-seropositive. The DNA sequence is TGTGCCAGTAGTTTCCCCGCCGGGACTAGCATCAACAATGAGCAGTTCTTC. Its amino acids are CASSFPAGTSINNEQFF.